The TCR beta chain described here comes from a study of shared clonotypes between healthy human individuals. The wider study: Every donor yielded three CD4 naive, three CD4 memory, two CD8 naive and one CD8 memory plate.

The protocol was immunoSEQ multiplex PCR, while the TCRdb copy is restricted to in-frame clones and leaves out a portion. The sample comprises about 2.1 million clones, 93% of which are singletons, and about 1.7% rests with the top ten. Positively selected for CCR7, the CD45RO-negative cells used as naive CD8 cells excluded terminally differentiated effector memory CD45RA+ cells. Recent vaccinations or acute infections were absent in the healthy HIV-negative adult donors. CDR1 is SGHRS, CDR2 YFSETQ, per germline. V lost 0 bases and J lost 3, with 7 bases in between. The length of the CDR3 is 13 residues. Concerning this clone itself: Within the sample, other DNA sequences also encode this same CDR3.

Material for sequencing was naive CD8+ T cells from PBMCs. This TCR was sampled from a man aged 18 to 30 in good health. Some clones in this sample may be carry-over from other donors' samples. The gene calls are TRBV5-1 and TRBJ2-7; D perhaps matches TRBD2 (5 bases). The CDR3 DNA reads as TGCGCCAGCAGCTTGGGGACTGACTACGAGCAGTACTTC. This sequence encodes CASSLGTDYEQYF.